This entry concerns a single T cell receptor beta chain. Per the study methods: Estimation of nucleated cell counts was performed using reference gene primer amplification. The method was immunoSEQ multiplex PCR; TCRdb's version includes in-frame clones alone and lacks a portion of them. V and J calls and clone size are copied from that table; D and trimming were computed from the DNA. The table records 440,000 or so clones, 70% to 90% of them present only once. This record belongs to a study of blood T cell repertoires in COVID-19. About the study: There were acute and convalescent COVID-19 samples, and they came from the United States, Italy and Spain. T cells, B-cell-depleted T cells, or PBMCs provided the cDNA or gDNA that served as material.

The CDR3 is 15 amino acids. CDR1 and CDR2 (germline): SGHDT, YYEEEE. With 5 bases clipped from V and 5 bases from J, the junction kept 9 bases outside the gene matches. Seattle-derived patients entered the study during active infection and were followed longitudinally. This sequence joins TRBV5-6 and TRBJ2-7, with 11 bases that match TRBD2. Sequenced: peripheral blood. The sequence came from a woman aged 40 to 50 with COVID-19, enrolled during active disease. CDR3 in amino acids: CASSQTSGMRDEQYF. CDR3 sequence (DNA): TGTGCCAGCAGTCAGACTAGCGGGATGAGGGACGAGCAGTACTTC.